This passage covers 8 T cell receptor beta chains from one sample sequenced in a study of blood T cell repertoires in COVID-19. Generated by immunoSEQ multiplex PCR, the TCRdb table keeps only in-frame clones and is missing some. The data contain around 250,000 clones, 70% to 90% of them singletons. The sample taken for sequencing was PBMCs or T cells enriched from blood (not recorded which). All receptors come from a woman aged 50 to 60 who had recovered from COVID-19.

The V and J genes are TRBV7-9 and TRBJ2-2, with 10 positions matching TRBD1. Germline values: CDR1 SEHNR, CDR2 FQNEAQ (reference sequence). The V and J ends lost 5 bases and 1 base, in that order; junction bases with no gene match: 7. This CDR3 spans 17 amino acids. The CDR3 DNA follows: TGTGCCAGCAGCCCACGACAGGGGGCGTTGAACACCGGGGAGCTGTTTTTT. This gives the protein CASSPRQGALNTGELFF. The full variable domain, in which reference TRBV7-9 and TRBJ2-2 provide the parts outside the CDR3, is DTGVSQNPRHKITKRGQNVTFRCDPISEHNRLYWYRQTLGQGPEFLTYFQNEAQLEKSRLLSDRFSAERPKGSFSTLEIQRTEQGDSAMYLCASSPRQGALNTGELFFGEGSRLTVL.

The J gene is TRBJ1-4, the V gene TRBV6-5, with 8 bases aligning to TRBD1. Germline V gives CDR1 MNHEY, CDR2 SVGAGI. The CDR3 sequence is 14 residues long. V dropped 8 bases and J dropped 3; count of bases not matched to a gene: 5. The chain's CDR3 is CASHTGGANEKLFF. In nucleotides, the CDR3 is TGTGCCAGCCATACAGGGGGAGCTAATGAAAAACTGTTTTTT.

This clone was seen once. The chain links TRBV6-5 to TRBJ1-1; possible D gene TRBD1, 5 bases. Trimming stripped 11 bases from V and 0 bases from J, with 13 bases between. This CDR3 spans 13 amino acids. Germline loops: CDR1 MNHEY, CDR2 SVGAGI. Here the CDR3 DNA reads TGTGCCGCGGGGGGGGTTATGAACACTGAAGCTTTCTTT. Its protein is CAAGGVMNTEAFF.

This clone was seen a single time. The V call is TRBV27, the J call TRBJ2-7, with a weak D call TRBD1 (6 bases). The V and J ends lost 5 bases and 5 bases respectively, with 19 bases between them. CDR1 and CDR2 (germline): MNHEY, SMNVEV (reference sequence). CDR3 length: 15 amino acids. CDR3 DNA sequence: TGTGCCAGCAGTGCCGTAACAGGGTTCCAGGACGAGCAGTACTTC. Its translation: CASSAVTGFQDEQYF.

This clone was detected a few times. The chain employs TRBV28 and TRBJ1-3; the D gene is possibly TRBD1 (5 bases). Trimming took 4 bases from V and 2 from J, leaving 9 bases between them. The CDR3 extends over 14 amino acids. The germline CDR1 and CDR2 sequences are MDHEN and SYDVKM. CDR3 sequence (DNA): TGTGCCAGCAGTTGGGGCAATCCTGGAAACACCATATATTTT. Protein product: CASSWGNPGNTIYF.

J is TRBJ2-1 and V is TRBV5-1, with TRBD2 matching 10 bases. There are 20 residues in the CDR3. With 5 bases clipped from V and 0 bases from J, the junction kept 17 bases outside the gene matches. The germline V gene encodes CDR1 SGHRS and CDR2 YFSETQ. CDR3 sequence: CASSALSGRVVLSSYNEQFF. The CDR3 DNA sequence: TGCGCCAGCAGTGCGTTAAGCGGGAGGGTCGTACTTAGCTCCTACAATGAGCAGTTCTTC.

V usage is TRBV27 and J usage is TRBJ2-7; 10 bases match TRBD2. Unmatched junction bases numbered 18, after V lost 4 bases and J lost 3 bases. Germline CDR1 reads MNHEY; CDR2 reads SMNVEV (reference sequence). This CDR3 is built from 19 residues. As DNA, the CDR3 is TGTGCCAGCAGTTCCCGCCTAGCGGGAGCGAAAAACCTTGTCTACGAGCAGTACTTC. This encodes CASSSRLAGAKNLVYEQYF.

This clone was counted a few times. J is TRBJ2-1 and V is TRBV29-1; no reliable D call. The CDR3 consists of 11 residues. Trimming shortened V by 1 base and J by 9 bases, and 7 bases separated the two germline ends. CDR1 and CDR2 (germline): SQVTM, ANQGSEA. The CDR3 region is CSVEVAIEQFF. The CDR3 DNA reads as TGCAGCGTTGAAGTTGCTATTGAGCAGTTCTTC.